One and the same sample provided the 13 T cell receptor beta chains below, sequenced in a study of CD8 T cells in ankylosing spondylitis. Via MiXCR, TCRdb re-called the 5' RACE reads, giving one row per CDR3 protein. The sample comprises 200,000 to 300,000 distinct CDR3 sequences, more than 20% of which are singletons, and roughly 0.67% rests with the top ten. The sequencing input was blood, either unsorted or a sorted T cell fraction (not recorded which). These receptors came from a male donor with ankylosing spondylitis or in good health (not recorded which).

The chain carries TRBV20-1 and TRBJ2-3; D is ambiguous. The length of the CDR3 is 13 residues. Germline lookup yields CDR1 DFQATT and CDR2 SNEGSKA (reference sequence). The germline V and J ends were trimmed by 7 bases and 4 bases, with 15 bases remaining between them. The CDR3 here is CSGPPMSADTQYF. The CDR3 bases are TGCAGTGGACCTCCGATGTCTGCAGATACGCAGTATTTT.

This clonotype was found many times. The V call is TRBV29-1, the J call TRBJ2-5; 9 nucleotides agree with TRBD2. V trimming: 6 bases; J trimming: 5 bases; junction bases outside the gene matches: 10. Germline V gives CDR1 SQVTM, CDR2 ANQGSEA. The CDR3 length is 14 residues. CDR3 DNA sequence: TGCAGCGTCCGAGGCGGGGGGGCTAAGGAGACCCAGTACTTC. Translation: CSVRGGGAKETQYF.

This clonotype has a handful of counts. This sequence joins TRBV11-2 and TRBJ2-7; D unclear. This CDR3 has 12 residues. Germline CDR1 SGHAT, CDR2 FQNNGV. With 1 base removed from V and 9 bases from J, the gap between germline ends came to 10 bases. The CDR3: CASSLALSGQYF. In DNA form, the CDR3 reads TGTGCCAGCAGCTTAGCCCTATCCGGGCAGTACTTC.

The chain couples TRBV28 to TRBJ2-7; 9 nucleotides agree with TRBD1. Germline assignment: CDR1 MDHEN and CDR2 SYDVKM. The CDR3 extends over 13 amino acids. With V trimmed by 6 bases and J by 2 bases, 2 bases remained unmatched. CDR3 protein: CASRGQGTYEQYF. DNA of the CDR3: TGTGCCAGCAGGGGACAGGGTACCTACGAGCAGTACTTC.

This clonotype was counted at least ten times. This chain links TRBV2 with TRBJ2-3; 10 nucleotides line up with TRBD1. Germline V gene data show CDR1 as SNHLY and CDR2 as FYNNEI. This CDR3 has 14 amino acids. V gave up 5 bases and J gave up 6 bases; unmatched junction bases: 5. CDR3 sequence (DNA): TGTGCCAGCAGTCACGACAGGGGGCGGGATACGCAGTATTTT. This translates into CASSHDRGRDTQYF.

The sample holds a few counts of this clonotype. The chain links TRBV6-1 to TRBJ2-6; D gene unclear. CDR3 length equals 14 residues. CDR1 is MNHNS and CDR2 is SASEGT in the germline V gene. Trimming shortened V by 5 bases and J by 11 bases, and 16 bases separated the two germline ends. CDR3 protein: CASSPRTPPHVLTF. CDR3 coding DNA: TGTGCCAGCAGTCCCCGGACGCCTCCCCACGTCCTGACTTTC.

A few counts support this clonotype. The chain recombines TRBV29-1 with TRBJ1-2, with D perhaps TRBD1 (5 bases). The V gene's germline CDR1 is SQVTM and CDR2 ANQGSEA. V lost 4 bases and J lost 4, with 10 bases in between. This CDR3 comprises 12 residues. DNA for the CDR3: TGCAGCGTTGGGGGGTCAGGCTATGGCTACACCTTC. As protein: CSVGGSGYGYTF. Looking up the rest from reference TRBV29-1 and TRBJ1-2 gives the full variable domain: SAVISQKPSRDICQRGTSLTIQCQVDSQVTMMFWYRQQPGQSLTLIATANQGSEATYESGFVIDKFPISRPNLTFSTLTVSNMSPEDSSIYLCSVGGSGYGYTFGSGTRLTVV.

The CDR3 coding sequence is TGTGCCAGCAGTTTCGTAGCGGGGGGTGGGAATGAGCAGTTCTTC. Translated: CASSFVAGGGNEQFF. The chain uses TRBV27 and TRBJ2-1; 10 bases are a match to TRBD2. The CDR3 consists of 15 residues. Germline CDR1 is MNHEY and CDR2 is SMNVEV (reference sequence). V trimming: 3 bases; J trimming: 7 bases; junction bases outside the gene matches: 6.

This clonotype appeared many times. The CDR3 bases are TGTGCCACCAGTGATCAACGGCCGGGACAGGGATACAATGAGCAGTTCTTC. Its protein product is CATSDQRPGQGYNEQFF. The V call is TRBV24-1, the J call TRBJ2-1, with 9 bases fitting TRBD1. The junction had 9 bases not matched to a gene; V was cut back by 3 bases and J by 4 bases. Germline loops: CDR1 KGHDR, CDR2 SFDVKD. The CDR3 is 17 residues long.

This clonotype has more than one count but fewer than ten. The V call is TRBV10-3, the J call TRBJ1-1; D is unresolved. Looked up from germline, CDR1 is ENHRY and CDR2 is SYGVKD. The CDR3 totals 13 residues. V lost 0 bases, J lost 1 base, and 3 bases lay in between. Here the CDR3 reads CAISESQNTEAFF. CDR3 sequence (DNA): TGTGCCATCAGTGAGTCGCAGAACACTGAAGCTTTCTTT.

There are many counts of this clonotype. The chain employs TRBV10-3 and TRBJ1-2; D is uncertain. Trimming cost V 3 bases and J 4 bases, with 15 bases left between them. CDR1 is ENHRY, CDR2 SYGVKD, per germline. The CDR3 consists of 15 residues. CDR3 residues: CAISEPGRRAYGYTF. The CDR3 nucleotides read TGTGCCATCAGTGAACCTGGACGGAGAGCCTATGGCTACACCTTC.

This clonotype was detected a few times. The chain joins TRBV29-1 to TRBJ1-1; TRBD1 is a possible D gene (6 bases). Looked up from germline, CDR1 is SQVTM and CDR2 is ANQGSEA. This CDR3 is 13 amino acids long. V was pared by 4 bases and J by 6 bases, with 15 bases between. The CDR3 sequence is CSVGGLRGAEAFF. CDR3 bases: TGCAGCGTTGGCGGCTTGAGGGGGGCTGAAGCTTTCTTT.

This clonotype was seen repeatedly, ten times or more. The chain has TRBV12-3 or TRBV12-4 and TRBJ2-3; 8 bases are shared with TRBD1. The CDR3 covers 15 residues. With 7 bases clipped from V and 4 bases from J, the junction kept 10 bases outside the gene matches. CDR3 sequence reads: CASNPQGAGADTQYF. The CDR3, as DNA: TGTGCCAGCAACCCTCAGGGGGCCGGCGCAGATACGCAGTATTTT.